Presented here are 27 T cell receptor beta chains from one specimen sequenced in a study of T cells after yellow fever vaccination. Each CDR3 protein is one row after TCRdb ran MiXCR on the 5' RACE reads. The table has around 610,000 distinct CDR3 sequences, about 14% seen once. Specimen: PBMCs, collected on the day of the yellow fever booster vaccination. The receptors here all came from a man aged 25-45 years who received the YFV17D yellow fever vaccine.

In its sample, this clonotype was seen a few times. The CDR3 loop is CASSLGPMPQHF. CDR3 nucleotides: TGTGCCAGCAGCTTGGGACCGATGCCCCAGCATTTT. This sequence joins TRBV5-8 and TRBJ1-5; D is unclear. V dropped 0 bases and J dropped 9 bases, with 7 bases sitting between them. Germline V gene sequence: CDR1 SGHTS, CDR2 YDEGEE. The CDR3 consists of 12 residues.

This clonotype was counted a few times. CDR3 nucleotides: TGTGCCAGCAGCCCCCGACTAGCGACCTCCATCCTTACCTACGAGCAGTACTTC. It specifies CASSPRLATSILTYEQYF. The V and J genes are TRBV14 and TRBJ2-7; 8 bases agree with TRBD2. V trimming: 4 bases; J trimming: 2 bases; junction bases outside the gene matches: 16. In germline, CDR1 is SGHDN, CDR2 FVKESK. The CDR3 loop spans 18 amino acids.

This clonotype occurred a few times. The chain uses TRBV20-1 and TRBJ2-7; no definite D call. This CDR3 spans 11 amino acids. Between the trimmed V and J ends, which lost 3 bases and 2 bases, there was a span of 5 bases. The germline V gene has CDR1 DFQATT and CDR2 SNEGSKA (reference sequence). The CDR3 protein is CSARTTYEQYF. DNA for the CDR3: TGCAGTGCTAGGACGACCTACGAGCAGTACTTC.

This chain uses TRBV2 with TRBJ1-5; D perhaps matches TRBD1 (6 bases). The V gene's germline CDR1 is SNHLY and CDR2 FYNNEI. CDR3 size: 15 residues. V shed 0 bases and J shed 6 bases, with 12 bases lying between them. The CDR3 DNA is TGTGCCAGCAGTGAAGCGCTTGCAGGGGCTCAGCCCCAGCATTTT. Protein sequence: CASSEALAGAQPQHF.

This clonotype was detected ten times or more. The chain combines TRBV5-1 with TRBJ1-1; TRBD1 matches 8 bases. The V gene end was trimmed by 4 bases and the J gene end by 8 bases; junction bases not matched to a gene: 7. CDR1 SGHRS and CDR2 YFSETQ come from the germline V gene. CDR3 length: 13 residues. Here the CDR3 DNA reads TGCGCCAGCAGCAAGGGACAGGCTAAAGAAGCTTTCTTT. Encoded protein: CASSKGQAKEAFF.

This clonotype occurred many times. The chain is built from TRBV7-2 and TRBJ2-7; D not certain. V lost 4 bases to trimming and J lost 3 bases, with 7 bases between them. This CDR3 spans 12 amino acids. The germline CDR1 and CDR2 sequences are SGHTA and FQGNSA. The CDR3 nucleotides read TGTGCCAGCAGCTCCAATAACTACGAGCAGTACTTC. Amino acids: CASSSNNYEQYF.

The V gene is TRBV27, the J gene TRBJ2-4; tentatively, D is TRBD1 or TRBD2 (5 bases each). V shed 3 bases and J shed 0 bases, with 9 bases lying between them. CDR1 and CDR2 from the germline V gene are MNHEY and SMNVEV (reference sequence). This CDR3 region has 15 residues. The CDR3 reads CASSLGRLAKNIQYF. CDR3 DNA: TGTGCCAGCAGTTTGGGACGGCTAGCCAAAAACATTCAGTACTTC.

The chain joins TRBV2 to TRBJ2-7, with D possibly called TRBD1 or TRBD2 (5 bases each). The CDR3 is 18 amino acids. Trimming took off 3 bases at V and 0 bases at J, with 21 bases between the two ends. Germline values: CDR1 SNHLY, CDR2 FYNNEI. CDR3 coding DNA: TGTGCCAGCAGTGATGGGCCGCCGGGGCGGCAGAGCTCCTACGAGCAGTACTTC. Amino acids: CASSDGPPGRQSSYEQYF.

This clonotype was seen a few times. This chain uses TRBV6-2 or TRBV6-3 with TRBJ2-6; D is uncertain. Trimming removed 6 bases at V and 0 bases at J, with 12 bases between. Per germline, CDR1 MNHEY and CDR2 SVGEGT. The CDR3 has 16 amino acids. The CDR3 sequence: CASSLDPPSGANVLTF. In nucleotides, the CDR3 is TGTGCCAGCAGCCTGGACCCGCCCTCTGGGGCCAACGTCCTGACTTTC.

This clonotype was counted a few times. The rearrangement joins TRBV5-5 to TRBJ2-5; D uncertain. In germline, CDR1 is SGHKS, CDR2 YYEKEE (reference sequence). The CDR3 is 12 amino acids. Trimming stripped 4 bases from V and 4 bases from J, with 8 bases between. The CDR3 nucleotides are TGTGCCAGCAGCCCTACCCCAGAGACCCAGTACTTC. Its translation is CASSPTPETQYF.

In DNA, the CDR3 is TGTGCCAGCAGCCAAGGGAGTGCCACCCGAATCCATGGCTACACCTTC. It is translated as CASSQGSATRIHGYTF. The chain links TRBV14 to TRBJ1-2; D call uncertain. There are 16 residues in the CDR3. Germline V CDR1 and CDR2: SGHDN, FVKESK. Trimming pared 1 base from V and 6 bases from J, leaving 18 bases between.

This rearrangement joins TRBV7-6 to TRBJ2-1; D is possibly TRBD1 or TRBD2 (7 bases each). Germline CDR1 is SGHVS and CDR2 is FNYEAQ. Between the trimmed V and J ends, which lost 6 bases and 8 bases, there was a span of 14 bases. CDR3 length: 13 amino acids. CDR3 DNA sequence: TGTGCCAGCAGTCAGGGGGAGGGATATGAGCAGTTCTTC. Translated: CASSQGEGYEQFF. Filled out from reference TRBV7-6 and TRBJ2-1, the complete variable domain reads GAGVSQSPRYKVTKRGQDVALRCDPISGHVSLYWYRQALGQGPEFLTYFNYEAQQDKSGLPNDRFSAERPEGSISTLTIQRTEQRDSAMYRCASSQGEGYEQFFGPGTRLTVL.

This clonotype was seen ten or more times. This CDR3 is CATSRLDGQPQHF. Written as DNA, the CDR3 is TGTGCCACCAGCAGACTTGATGGTCAGCCCCAGCATTTT. This chain joins TRBV15 and TRBJ1-5; D call uncertain. The CDR3 is 13 amino acids. Looked up from germline, CDR1 is LNHNV and CDR2 is YYDKDF (reference sequence). With 2 bases removed from V and 6 bases from J, the gap between germline ends came to 8 bases.

This clonotype occurred a few times. The chain is built from TRBV7-2 and TRBJ2-2; D gene ambiguous. The length of the CDR3 is 11 residues. Trimming left V 5 bases short and J 8 bases short, with 6 bases between. Looked up from germline, CDR1 is SGHTA and CDR2 is FQGNSA. The CDR3 bases are TGTGCCAGCAGCCCAGAGGGGGAGCTGTTTTTT. It codes for CASSPEGELFF.

The J gene is TRBJ1-2, the V gene TRBV12-3 or TRBV12-4; D is unclear. The CDR3 extends over 13 amino acids. Trimming removed 6 bases at V and 8 bases at J, with 16 bases between. In DNA, the CDR3 is TGTGCCAGCAGCGAAGGACCCAAAGGAGGCTACACCTTC. Encoded protein: CASSEGPKGGYTF.

V is TRBV20-1 and J is TRBJ2-3, with D tentatively TRBD2 (6 bases). Trimming pared 3 bases from V and 1 base from J, leaving 8 bases between. The germline V gene has CDR1 DFQATT and CDR2 SNEGSKA (reference sequence). This CDR3 is built from 13 residues. The CDR3 region has the DNA TGCAGTGCTAGTTCTAGCGGCACAGATACGCAGTATTTT. Translating gives CSASSSGTDTQYF.

V and J are TRBV18 and TRBJ2-1; 11 bases are shared with TRBD2. J lost 5 bases, V lost 6 bases, and 9 bases had no gene match. The germline gives CDR1 KGHSH, CDR2 LQKENI. The CDR3 has 16 amino acids. CDR3 loop: CASSPGGTSGNNEQFF. The CDR3 region has the DNA TGTGCCAGCTCCCCGGGAGGGACTAGCGGTAACAATGAGCAGTTCTTC.

This rearrangement joins TRBV20-1 to TRBJ2-1; the D gene is possibly TRBD1 (5 bases). Germline lookup yields CDR1 DFQATT and CDR2 SNEGSKA (reference sequence). CDR3 size: 13 residues. Trimming pared 3 bases from V and 8 bases from J, leaving 14 bases between. CDR3 DNA sequence: TGCAGTGCTAGTAAACGTCAGGGTGATGAGCAGTTCTTC. Protein: CSASKRQGDEQFF.

CDR3 DNA sequence: TGCGCCAGCAGAACTAGCGGGAGTGTCAGCGAGCAGTACTTC. Encoded protein: CASRTSGSVSEQYF. V gene TRBV10-1 combines with J gene TRBJ2-7; 11 bases fit TRBD2. CDR1 and CDR2 from the germline V gene are WNHNN and SYGVQD (reference sequence). Trimming removed 6 bases from V and 6 bases from J; junction bases left unmatched: 7. The CDR3 runs to 14 residues.

The sample holds a few counts of this clonotype. This chain connects TRBV6-5 to TRBJ1-6; D possibly corresponds to TRBD1 (5 bases). There are 15 residues in the CDR3. The germline CDR1 and CDR2 sequences are MNHEY and SVGAGI. V was shortened by 0 bases and J by 7 bases, with 10 bases between the two germline ends. CDR3 bases: TGTGCCAGCAGTTACTCGCCAGGGCCCAATTCACCCCTCCACTTT. Translated: CASSYSPGPNSPLHF.

The genes are TRBV24-1 and TRBJ1-5; D call uncertain. This CDR3 region has 10 residues. Germline CDR1 is KGHDR and CDR2 is SFDVKD. V lost 6 bases and J 6 bases, leaving 2 bases between the germline ends. In DNA form, the CDR3 reads TGTGCCACCAGTTGTCAGCCCCAGCATTTT. Translating it yields CATSCQPQHF.

The CDR3 spells CASSGQGLYEAFF. Written as DNA, the CDR3 is TGTGCCAGCAGCGGACAGGGTCTATATGAAGCTTTCTTT. This sequence joins TRBV12-3 or TRBV12-4 and TRBJ1-1; TRBD1 aligns across 8 bases. The junction had 7 bases not matched to a gene; V was cut back by 6 bases and J by 7 bases. The CDR3 is 13 amino acids.

This clonotype came up a few times. This chain joins TRBV30 and TRBJ2-5; D is possibly TRBD2 (6 bases). V was trimmed by 2 bases and J by 1 base, leaving 14 bases between them. This CDR3 contains 15 residues. CDR1 and CDR2 (germline): GTSNPN, SVGIG (reference sequence). The CDR3 nucleotides read TGTGCCTGGAGTCGGCTCGGGACTGCCCAAGAGACCCAGTACTTC. It specifies CAWSRLGTAQETQYF.

The rearrangement links TRBV6-1 to TRBJ1-6; D gene ambiguous. The CDR3 runs 14 residues. Germline lookup yields CDR1 MNHNS and CDR2 SASEGT. Trimming took 7 bases from V and 2 from J, leaving 9 bases between them. The CDR3 protein is CASNDGAYNSPLHF. The CDR3 DNA reads as TGTGCCAGCAACGATGGCGCCTATAATTCACCCCTCCACTTT.

This clonotype showed up just a few times. This sequence joins TRBV4-2 and TRBJ2-3; TRBD1 agrees at 7 bases. Germline values: CDR1 LGHNA, CDR2 YNFKEQ. V dropped 1 base and J dropped 2; count of bases not matched to a gene: 6. The CDR3 is made up of 16 amino acids. The CDR3 is CASSQGYRGNTDTQYF. The CDR3 nucleotides read TGTGCCAGCAGCCAAGGTTACAGGGGAAACACAGATACGCAGTATTTT.

This clonotype was picked up a small number of times. The genes are TRBV7-9 and TRBJ1-1; possible D gene TRBD1, 5 bases. The CDR3 runs to 14 residues. CDR1 SEHNR and CDR2 FQNEAQ come from the germline V gene (reference sequence). V dropped 4 bases and J dropped 3 bases, with 12 bases sitting between them. Here the CDR3 reads CASSSGTVDTEAFF. In DNA form, the CDR3 reads TGTGCCAGCAGCTCCGGGACCGTGGACACTGAAGCTTTCTTT.

This clonotype was seen more than once but under ten times. CDR3 in DNA: TGTGCCAGCTCACCAAGGGGGACCGCGGCCAACGTCCTGACTTTC. This gives the protein CASSPRGTAANVLTF. The chain recombines TRBV18 with TRBJ2-6, with D maybe TRBD1 (6 bases). CDR1 and CDR2 from the germline V gene are KGHSH and LQKENI. V was pared by 2 bases and J by 6 bases, with 11 bases between. The CDR3 consists of 15 residues.